The clone carrying this T cell receptor beta chain is termed medium-sized. Its antigen remains unknown. The sample originates from a study of somatic mutations in cytotoxic T cells in rheumatoid arthritis. Notes on the study in general: Of around 60 patients, about eight had a largest CD8+ clone that exceeded 20% of CD8+ cells. CD8+ clonality rose with age in rheumatoid arthritis patients, not healthy controls. It was found that CD8+ T-cell clonality in rheumatoid arthritis patients did not differ significantly from that in age-matched healthy controls.

Some clones are missing from TCRdb's copy, which holds only in-frame ones; the method was immunoSEQ multiplex PCR. The sample yields 20,000 to 25,000 clones, 78% seen once. V lost 3 bases and J 6 bases, leaving 7 bases between the germline ends. CDR3 length: 13 amino acids. The germline gives CDR1 SGDLS, CDR2 YYNGEE. The sequenced sample consisted of CD8+ T cells sorted from blood. The receptor was isolated from an adult with rheumatoid arthritis. V and J are TRBV9 and TRBJ1-6, with D possibly TRBD1 on 5 matching bases. CDR3 amino acids: CASSEDINSPLHF. In DNA form, the CDR3 reads TGTGCCAGCAGCGAGGACATTAATTCACCCCTCCACTTT.